These 15 T cell receptor beta chains originate from one sample sequenced in a study of regulatory T cells in long-lasting Graves disease. The time point here: newly diagnosed GD, antithyroid drugs for less than 3 months. From RNA extracted from PBMCs, the TCR library was made. Libraries of TCR beta came from iRepertoire HTBI primers plus Arm-PCR of CDR3 regions. TCRdb reanalysed the multiplex PCR reads using MiXCR and keeps one entry per CDR3 protein. The table includes some 350,000 distinct CDR3 sequences, 15% to 20% detected once. This sample was shared with a second study, whose subject was T cells in Graves' hyperthyroidism and ophthalmopathy.

The sequencing here drew on peripheral blood mononuclear cells (PBMCs), taken at new diagnosis, from a patient treated with antithyroid drugs. Receptors originate from a woman aged 18-35 years with Graves disease.

This clonotype has a count of ten or more. V is TRBV2 and J is TRBJ1-4, with no clear D. The V gene's germline CDR1 is SNHLY and CDR2 FYNNEI. V gave up 3 bases and J gave up 11 bases, with 16 bases separating them. The CDR3 runs to 14 residues. DNA of the CDR3: TGTGCCAGCAGTGACCACGGCCTGTCGGAGAAACTGTTTTTT. This gives the protein CASSDHGLSEKLFF.

The genes are TRBV6-1 and TRBJ1-3, with D unclear. With 3 bases removed from V and 0 bases from J, the gap between germline ends came to 6 bases. This CDR3 is built from 14 residues. In germline, CDR1 is MNHNS, CDR2 SASEGT. The CDR3 DNA reads as TGTGCCAGCAGTGAGCGGTCCTCTGGAAACACCATATATTTT. Translated: CASSERSSGNTIYF.

The sample holds many counts of this clonotype. The chain joins TRBV18 to TRBJ2-7; D may correspond to TRBD1 or TRBD2 (5 bases each). The germline V gene has CDR1 KGHSH and CDR2 LQKENI. The CDR3 is 14 amino acids. Deletions cut 1 base from V and 1 base from J, with 8 bases between. The CDR3 DNA follows: TGTGCCAGCTCACCACGGGACGTTTCCTACGAGCAGTACTTC. Translating gives CASSPRDVSYEQYF.

As concerns this clonotype: Since a much larger clone is just one base distant, this may be a read error. The chain uses TRBV5-5 and TRBJ2-2; TRBD1 or TRBD2 may be the D gene (5 bases each). The CDR3 contains 13 residues. Germline CDR1 SGHKS, CDR2 YYEKEE (reference sequence). CDR3 amino acids: CAGSPGLTGELFF. The CDR3 DNA reads TGTGCCGGCAGCCCGGGGCTGACCGGGGAGCTGTTTTTT. Supplemented by reference TRBV5-5 and TRBJ2-2, the full variable domain reads DAGVTQSPTHLIKTRGQQVTLRCSPISGHKSVSWYQQVLGQGPQFIFQYYEKEERGRGNFPDRFSARQFPNYSSELNVNALLLGDSALYLCAGSPGLTGELFFGEGSRLTVL.

This clonotype was counted many times. V is TRBV6-5 and J is TRBJ2-1; tentative D call: TRBD2 (5 bases). Trimming cost V 2 bases and J 2 bases, with 19 bases left between them. The CDR3 has 18 amino acids. Germline CDR1 reads MNHEY; CDR2 reads SVGAGI. The CDR3 region is CASSYGRVARGPYNEQFF. CDR3 DNA sequence: TGTGCCAGCAGTTACGGGAGAGTAGCGCGCGGGCCCTACAATGAGCAGTTCTTC.

This clonotype was counted ten times or more. This chain links TRBV7-6 with TRBJ2-1; 8 nucleotides match TRBD2. The germline gives CDR1 SGHVS, CDR2 FNYEAQ. This CDR3 has 20 amino acids. With V trimmed by 6 bases and J by 4 bases, 23 bases remained unmatched. This CDR3 reads CASSRESGSGTLKIYNEQFF. CDR3 bases: TGTGCCAGCAGTCGTGAATCCGGTAGCGGGACCTTAAAAATATACAATGAGCAGTTCTTC.

The sample holds many counts of this clonotype. The chain is built from TRBV12-3 or TRBV12-4 and TRBJ1-2; 9 nucleotides match TRBD1. The CDR3 runs to 12 residues. V trimming: 6 bases; J trimming: 7 bases; junction bases outside the gene matches: 3. In nucleotides, the CDR3 is TGTGCCAGCAGCGGGACAGGGTTTGGCTACACCTTC. Protein sequence: CASSGTGFGYTF.

There are many counts of this clonotype. The chain carries TRBV7-2 and TRBJ2-7; no firm D call. CDR1 SGHTA and CDR2 FQGNSA come from the germline V gene. This CDR3 is 11 amino acids long. Trimming removed 2 bases from V and 4 bases from J, with 3 bases in between. The CDR3, as DNA: TGTGCCAGCAGCTTAAAGTACGAGCAGTACTTC. Protein sequence: CASSLKYEQYF.

The genes are TRBV7-9 and TRBJ1-2; tentative D call: TRBD1 (5 bases). Germline-derived CDR1 and CDR2 are SEHNR and FQNEAQ (reference sequence). This CDR3 is built from 14 residues. The V gene lost 1 base and the J gene lost 8 bases, with 14 bases spanning the gap. The DNA of the CDR3 is TGTGCCAGCAGCTTAGAGCGGGGCTTGGGCGGCTACACCTTC. It codes for CASSLERGLGGYTF.

This clonotype appeared many times. The chain employs TRBV10-1 and TRBJ1-1; 8 bases map to TRBD1. The CDR3 runs to 16 residues. Germline V gene data show CDR1 as WNHNN and CDR2 as SYGVQD (reference sequence). V was clipped by 6 bases and J by 3 bases; unmatched bases: 12. CDR3 nucleotides: TGCGCCAGCAGCGGGGACAGGCACCTTAGGGACACTGAAGCTTTCTTT. Its translation is CASSGDRHLRDTEAFF.

This clonotype has at least ten counts. CDR3 sequence: CSASLGTGSDTQYF. The CDR3 DNA reads as TGCAGTGCTAGTTTGGGGACTGGGTCAGATACGCAGTATTTT. This sequence joins TRBV20-1 and TRBJ2-3, with D tentatively TRBD2 (6 bases). This CDR3 region has 14 residues. The V and J ends lost 3 bases and 4 bases respectively, with 14 bases between them. CDR1 is DFQATT and CDR2 is SNEGSKA in the germline V gene (reference sequence).

This clonotype was seen at least ten times. The chain is built from TRBV27 and TRBJ1-2; D gene unclear. This CDR3 spans 15 amino acids. Germline assignment: CDR1 MNHEY and CDR2 SMNVEV (reference sequence). Between the trimmed V and J ends, which lost 3 bases and 6 bases, there was a span of 17 bases. Here the CDR3 DNA reads TGTGCCAGCAGTTTCGGGCAGTTTAATATGAATGGCTACACCTTC. As protein: CASSFGQFNMNGYTF.

In its sample, this clonotype was seen many times. The chain carries TRBV12-3 or TRBV12-4 and TRBJ2-1; no reliable D call. Trimming shortened V by 5 bases and J by 2 bases, and 13 bases separated the two germline ends. The CDR3 runs 15 residues. The DNA for the CDR3 is TGTGCCAGCAGTCCTACAGCGATAGCCTACAATGAGCAGTTCTTC. This codes for CASSPTAIAYNEQFF.

Notes on this clonotype: This likely comes from a read error, as the CDR3 has no conserved phenylalanine or tryptophan at its end. The DNA is left out, because the CDR3 cannot be placed on it with certainty; the CDR3 is given as TCRdb lists it. J is TRBJ1-1 and V is TRBV5-1. Both ends counted, the CDR3 spans 14 residues. CDR1 is SGHRS and CDR2 is YFSETQ in the germline V gene. The chain's CDR3 is CASSPEAGGTEAFC.

There are a few counts of this clonotype. The V call is TRBV12-3 or TRBV12-4, the J call TRBJ1-1; 7 positions match TRBD1. The CDR3 length is 14 residues. V lost 6 bases to trimming and J lost 4 bases; unmatched junction nucleotides: 8. CDR3 sequence: CASSPRTGSTEAFF. The CDR3 region has the DNA TGTGCCAGCAGCCCACGGACAGGCAGCACTGAAGCTTTCTTT.